This T cell receptor (beta chain) was profiled in a study of cytomegalovirus exposure and HLA in healthy donors. V was clipped by 3 bases and J by 5 bases; unmatched bases: 3. From germline, CDR1 is SGHNT and CDR2 YYREEE (reference sequence). The length of the CDR3 is 14 residues. The primer mix had 60 Vbeta and 13 Jbeta primers. Profiled with immunoSEQ multiplex PCR; TCRdb holds only in-frame clones, not every one. The table shows 90,000 to 120,000 clones, with roughly 82% occurring only once. The origin of this receptor is a male donor in good health and CMV-seronegative. The specimen sequenced was PBMCs. The chain recombines TRBV5-4 with TRBJ2-3; 10 bases align to TRBD2. CDR3: CASSSLAGEDTQYF. CDR3 sequence (DNA): TGTGCCAGCAGCTCGCTAGCGGGAGAAGATACGCAGTATTTT.